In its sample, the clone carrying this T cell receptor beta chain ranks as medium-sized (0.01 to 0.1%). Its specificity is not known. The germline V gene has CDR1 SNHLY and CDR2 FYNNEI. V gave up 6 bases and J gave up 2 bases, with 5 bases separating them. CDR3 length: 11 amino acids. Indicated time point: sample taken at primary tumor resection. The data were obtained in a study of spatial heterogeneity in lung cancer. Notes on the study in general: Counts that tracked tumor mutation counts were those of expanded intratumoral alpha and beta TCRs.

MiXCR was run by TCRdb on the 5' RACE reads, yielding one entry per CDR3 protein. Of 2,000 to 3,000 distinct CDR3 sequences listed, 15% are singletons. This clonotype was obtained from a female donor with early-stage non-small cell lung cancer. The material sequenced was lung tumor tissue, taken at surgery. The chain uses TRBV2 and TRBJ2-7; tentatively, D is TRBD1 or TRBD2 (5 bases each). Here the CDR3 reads CASRGAYEQYF. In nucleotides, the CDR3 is TGTGCCAGCAGGGGGGCCTACGAGCAGTACTTC. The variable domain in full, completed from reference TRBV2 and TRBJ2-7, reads EPEVTQTPSHQVTQMGQEVILRCVPISNHLYFYWYRQILGQKVEFLVSFYNNEISEKSEIFDDQFSVERPDGSNFTLKIRSTKLEDSAMYFCASRGAYEQYFGPGTRLTVT.